The present TCR beta chain was sequenced within a study of OX40 agonist ivuxolimab in advanced cancers. Background on the study: Prior therapy, whether anti-PD-1, anti-PD-L1 or anti-CTLA-4, was allowed, and roughly 40% had some.

In the case of this clone: Its antigen is not known.

Clones were read by immunoSEQ multiplex PCR, and TCRdb kept only the in-frame ones, dropping some. Of 14,000 or so clones listed, around three quarters were seen once; the top ten hold 32%. The CDR3 is made up of 16 amino acids. CDR1 is SEHNR and CDR2 is FQNEAQ in the germline V gene (reference sequence). V lost 7 bases to trimming and J lost 4 bases, with 20 bases between them. Whole-study results and caveats: CD4+ and CD8+ T cells in blood underwent clonal expansion by week 6 at 0.1 to 3.0 mg/kg.

The TCR comes from an adult with an advanced solid tumor such as melanoma, head and neck, liver or kidney cancer. The chain joins TRBV7-9 to TRBJ2-1; D unresolved. Sequenced here: CD4+ or CD8+ T cells sorted from blood, sampled in a trial of the OX40 agonist ivuxolimab. The CDR3 loop is CASIPAGTGSYNEQFF. The CDR3 DNA reads TGTGCCAGCATCCCCGCCGGAACTGGATCTTACAATGAGCAGTTCTTC.